This TCR beta chain was captured in a study of shared clonotypes between healthy human individuals. This clone was counted only a few times. Other DNA sequences in this specimen translate into the identical CDR3. The ends were cut back, 1 base at V and 8 bases at J, with 3 bases in the middle. This CDR3 contains 11 residues. From germline, CDR1 is KGHSH and CDR2 LQKENI. The table came from immunoSEQ multiplex PCR; TCRdb's copy has only in-frame clones and leaves some out. Of approximately 2.4 million clones in the sample, around 95% were seen once. The gene calls are TRBV18 and TRBJ2-1; no clear D gene. The source is a man in his late teens or twenties in good health. The specimen was naive CD4+ T cells sorted from blood. Stated subset: CD45RA+ positively selected. The CDR3, as DNA: TGTGCCAGCTCACCACAGGATGAGCAGTTCTTC. It is translated as CASSPQDEQFF.